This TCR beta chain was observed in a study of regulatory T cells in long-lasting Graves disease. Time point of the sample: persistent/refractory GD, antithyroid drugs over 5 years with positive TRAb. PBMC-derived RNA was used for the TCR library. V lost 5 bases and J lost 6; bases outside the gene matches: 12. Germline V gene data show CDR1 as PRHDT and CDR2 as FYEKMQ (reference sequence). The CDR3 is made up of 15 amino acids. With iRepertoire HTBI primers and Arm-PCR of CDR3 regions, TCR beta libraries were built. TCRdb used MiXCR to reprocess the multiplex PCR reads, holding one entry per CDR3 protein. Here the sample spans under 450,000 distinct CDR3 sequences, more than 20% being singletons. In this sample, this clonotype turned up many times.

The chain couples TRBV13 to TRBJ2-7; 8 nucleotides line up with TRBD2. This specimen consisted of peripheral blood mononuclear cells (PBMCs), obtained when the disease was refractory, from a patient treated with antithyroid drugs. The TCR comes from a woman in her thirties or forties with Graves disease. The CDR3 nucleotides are TGTGCCAGCAGCGCCGGGACTAGTCGTTTCCCCGAGCAGTACTTC. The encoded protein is CASSAGTSRFPEQYF.